These 10 T cell receptor beta chains came from one sample sequenced in a study of early T cells in non-severe SARS-CoV-2 infection. TCRdb processed the 5' RACE reads anew with MiXCR; each CDR3 protein has one entry. The sample has tens of thousands of distinct CDR3 sequences, under 15% seen once; the top ten hold 8% to 10%. Sequenced sample: whole blood. The receptors shown here come from an adult who was a healthcare worker with PCR-confirmed SARS-CoV-2 infection or an uninfected control (not recorded which).

This clonotype was observed a few times. Compared with germline, one end of the junction differs, possibly owing to a read error. In nucleotides, the CDR3 is TGTGCCAGCAGCCCGGGACTAGCGGGAAATGGGCAGTTCTTC. Amino acid sequence: CASSPGLAGNGQFF. The gene calls are TRBV7-2 and TRBJ2-1; 13 nucleotides align to TRBD2. Per the germline V gene, CDR1 is SGHTA and CDR2 is FQGNSA. The CDR3 spans 14 residues.

The chain links TRBV24-1 to TRBJ2-1; TRBD2 aligns across 8 bases. V trimming: 7 bases; J trimming: 7 bases; junction bases outside the gene matches: 11. Per the germline V gene, CDR1 is KGHDR and CDR2 is SFDVKD. The CDR3 is 15 residues long. The CDR3 DNA sequence: TGTGCCACCAGGGGAAGCGGGAGTTTGATGAATGAGCAGTTCTTC. This gives the protein CATRGSGSLMNEQFF.

This clonotype turned up a few times. V usage is TRBV7-3 and J usage is TRBJ2-7; possible D gene TRBD2, 6 bases. The ends were cut back, 5 bases at V and 7 bases at J, with 27 bases in the middle. The CDR3 contains 17 residues. The germline V gene has CDR1 SGHTA and CDR2 FQGTGA. The CDR3 spells CASSPAGRRNTSGEQYF. The CDR3 bases are TGTGCCAGCAGCCCCGCGGGGAGGAGGAATACGAGCGGAGAGCAGTACTTC.

This chain joins TRBV11-3 and TRBJ2-5; D is uncertain. V lost 5 bases and J 1 base, leaving 14 bases between the germline ends. The CDR3 runs to 15 residues. The germline V gene encodes CDR1 SGHNT and CDR2 YENEEA. Here the CDR3 reads CASSPIAGAQETQYF. DNA for the CDR3: TGTGCCAGCAGCCCCATTGCAGGTGCCCAAGAGACCCAGTACTTC.

The rearrangement joins TRBV7-3 to TRBJ1-6; D not certain. The V and J ends lost 1 base and 3 bases respectively, with 4 bases between them. Germline lookup yields CDR1 SGHTA and CDR2 FQGTGA. This CDR3 has 14 residues. CDR3 sequence (DNA): TGTGCCAGCAGCTTAAACGGCTATAATTCACCCCTCCACTTT. It specifies CASSLNGYNSPLHF.

The rearrangement links TRBV20-1 to TRBJ2-7; 14 nucleotides line up with TRBD2. The CDR3 runs 16 residues. The V segment lost 2 bases and the J segment 0 bases; nucleotides outside the gene matches: 3. CDR1 is DFQATT and CDR2 is SNEGSKA in the germline V gene (reference sequence). As DNA, the CDR3 is TGCAGTGCTAGAAGACTAGCGGGGGGGAGCTCCTACGAGCAGTACTTC. Translating gives CSARRLAGGSSYEQYF.

The chain links TRBV9 to TRBJ2-7; the D gene is possibly TRBD2 (6 bases). Germline V gives CDR1 SGDLS, CDR2 YYNGEE. This CDR3 has 17 residues. Deletions cut 0 bases from V and 2 bases from J, with 18 bases between. This CDR3 is CASSVGGSASVTYEQYF. The CDR3 DNA reads as TGTGCCAGCAGCGTAGGAGGTTCGGCTAGCGTTACCTACGAGCAGTACTTC.

This clonotype was recorded at least ten times. J is TRBJ2-5 and V is TRBV27; 11 nucleotides line up with TRBD2. The CDR3 has 15 amino acids. The V gene's germline CDR1 is MNHEY and CDR2 SMNVEV (reference sequence). Trimming removed 5 bases from V and 11 bases from J; junction bases left unmatched: 13. In DNA form, the CDR3 reads TGTGCCAGCAGTCCGCGGACTAGCGGGTTGCAGCGGCAGTACTTC. The encoded protein is CASSPRTSGLQRQYF.

The chain uses TRBV15 and TRBJ1-5; maybe TRBD1 (5 bases). Germline lookup yields CDR1 LNHNV and CDR2 YYDKDF (reference sequence). CDR3 length equals 14 residues. Trimming pared 5 bases from V and 4 bases from J, leaving 12 bases between. The chain's CDR3 is CATSSPRQNQPQHF. CDR3 bases: TGTGCCACCAGCTCCCCAAGACAGAATCAGCCCCAGCATTTT.

The rearrangement uses TRBV21-1 and TRBJ1-1. TRBV21-1 is annotated as a pseudogene. This CDR3 comprises 12 residues. CDR3 DNA: TGTGCCAGCAGCAATTACTGGCTACAAGCTTTCTTT. Translation: CASSNYWLQAFF.